The next 15 T cell receptor beta chains were all read from a single sample in a study of CD8 T cell repertoires and HIV-1 epitope variants (dated by TCRdb to the early 2020s). The library came from the immunoSEQ multiplex PCR assay. TCRdb took this table from immuneACCESS and kept in-frame rearrangements with V and J called. Such tables lack part of the clones; where checked against another copy, unresolved V genes explain under half of the gap, and the rest is unexplained. The sample table records about 5,700 clones; about 60% of these occur just once. Around 43% of the sample is taken by the ten largest. Antigens for these TCRs are unknown. The specimen sequenced was cultured CD8+ T cells derived from PBMCs. The receptors here all came from a male donor with HIV.

The chain combines TRBV9 with TRBJ2-3; D is possibly TRBD1 (6 bases). V was clipped by 2 bases and J by 5 bases, with 30 bases between them. The CDR3 has 20 amino acids. Per the germline V gene, CDR1 is SGDLS and CDR2 is YYNGEE. The CDR3 spells CASSVPGAGSVQSTKDTQYF. Here the CDR3 DNA reads TGTGCCAGCAGCGTTCCAGGGGCCGGGTCCGTCCAGTCAACGAAAGATACGCAGTATTTT.

The rearrangement joins TRBV9 to TRBJ2-2, with D maybe TRBD1 (7 bases). V lost 5 bases and J lost 4, with 15 bases in between. The CDR3 has 15 residues. Per germline, CDR1 SGDLS and CDR2 YYNGEE. For the CDR3, the DNA is TGTGCCAGCAGGGCCGGGCAGGGGGGCACCGGGGAGCTGTTTTTT. Translated, it gives CASRAGQGGTGELFF.

This clone was seen a few times. The chain links TRBV27 to TRBJ2-7; possibly TRBD1 for D (6 bases). The germline V and J ends were trimmed by 5 bases and 3 bases, with 14 bases remaining between them. Germline CDR1 is MNHEY and CDR2 is SMNVEV (reference sequence). The CDR3 covers 14 residues. Here the CDR3 reads CASSQGPIGYEQYF. CDR3 DNA: TGTGCCAGCAGTCAGGGGCCAATTGGCTACGAGCAGTACTTC.

The chain employs TRBV7-3 and TRBJ1-2; maybe TRBD1 (5 bases). The CDR3 sequence is 16 residues long. Per germline, CDR1 SGHTA and CDR2 FQGTGA. V lost 5 bases to trimming and J lost 8 bases, with 24 bases between them. CDR3: CASSDGGGDQGRGYTF. As DNA, the CDR3 is TGTGCCAGCAGCGATGGGGGAGGGGATCAGGGTAGAGGCTACACCTTC.

Comment on this clone: Additional DNA sequences in this sample encode the identical CDR3. The chain employs TRBV10-3 and TRBJ1-1, with a weak D call TRBD1 (5 bases). The CDR3 is 12 residues long. V was cut by 3 bases and J by 3 bases, with 5 bases left in between. The germline V gene has CDR1 ENHRY and CDR2 SYGVKD. The CDR3: CAISEGDTEAFF. In DNA form, the CDR3 reads TGTGCCATCAGTGAAGGGGACACTGAAGCTTTCTTT.

The chain joins TRBV5-6 to TRBJ2-5; 12 positions agree with TRBD2. The CDR3 spans 18 residues. Per the germline V gene, CDR1 is SGHDT and CDR2 is YYEEEE. J lost 0 bases, V lost 0 bases, and 6 bases had no gene match. CDR3 sequence: CASSLGLAGVSYQETQYF. The CDR3 DNA follows: TGTGCCAGCAGCTTGGGACTAGCGGGGGTCTCGTACCAAGAGACCCAGTACTTC.

This rearrangement joins TRBV5-3 to TRBJ2-3; 11 nucleotides align to TRBD2. TRBV5-3 is reported as an ORF; its role is uncertain. This CDR3 has 16 residues. V was clipped by 10 bases and J by 0 bases; unmatched bases: 10. CDR3 bases: TGTGCCGACGACCTAGCGGGGGGCGCTAGCACAGATACGCAGTATTTT. Its translation: CADDLAGGASTDTQYF.

The rearrangement links TRBV7-2 to TRBJ1-2; tentatively, D is TRBD1 (5 bases). This CDR3 comprises 14 residues. The V end was cut by 5 bases, the J end by 4 bases, with 14 bases between. In germline, CDR1 is SGHTA, CDR2 FQGNSA. CDR3 amino acids: CASSSLGESYGYTF. CDR3 nucleotide sequence: TGTGCCAGCAGCAGCCTGGGGGAGAGCTATGGCTACACCTTC. The variable domain in full, completed from reference TRBV7-2 and TRBJ1-2, reads GAGVSQSPSNKVTEKGKDVELRCDPISGHTALYWYRQSLGQGLEFLIYFQGNSAPDKSGLPSDRFSAERTGGSVSTLTIQRTQQEDSAVYLCASSSLGESYGYTFGSGTRLTVV.

This clone was detected only a few times. The V and J genes are TRBV28 and TRBJ1-5; TRBD1 might be the D (5 bases). Per the germline V gene, CDR1 is MDHEN and CDR2 is SYDVKM. The length of the CDR3 is 16 residues. V gave up 4 bases and J gave up 0 bases, with 13 bases separating them. Here the CDR3 reads CASSSAPGISNQPQHF. CDR3 bases: TGTGCCAGCAGTTCCGCCCCAGGGATTAGCAATCAGCCCCAGCATTTT.

The chain links TRBV27 to TRBJ2-5; D is unclear. Between the trimmed V and J ends, which lost 6 bases and 5 bases, there was a span of 19 bases. Per germline, CDR1 MNHEY and CDR2 SMNVEV (reference sequence). The CDR3 totals 15 residues. In nucleotides, the CDR3 is TGTGCCAGCAGCCACACCCGGACGGTTGGCGAGACCCAGTACTTC. It is translated as CASSHTRTVGETQYF.

The chain recombines TRBV29-1 with TRBJ1-1, with 8 bases aligning to TRBD1. The CDR3 extends over 14 amino acids. Germline V gene data show CDR1 as SQVTM and CDR2 as ANQGSEA. V was clipped by 7 bases and J by 1 base; unmatched bases: 8. The chain's CDR3 is CSAGTGGENTEAFF. The CDR3 DNA follows: TGCAGCGCTGGGACAGGCGGTGAGAACACTGAAGCTTTCTTT.

A few counts support this clone. V usage is TRBV2 and J usage is TRBJ2-1, with D possibly TRBD2 on 5 matching bases. V lost 5 bases to trimming and J lost 0 bases, with 11 bases between them. Germline CDR1 is SNHLY and CDR2 is FYNNEI. There are 15 residues in the CDR3. CDR3 DNA sequence: TGTGCCAGCAGTCATAGCGTCAGCTCCTACAATGAGCAGTTCTTC. It is translated as CASSHSVSSYNEQFF.

V and J are TRBV6-5 and TRBJ2-7; TRBD1 matches 10 bases. Trimming cost V 0 bases and J 5 bases; bases outside gene matches: 4. The CDR3 is 15 residues long. The germline V gene has CDR1 MNHEY and CDR2 SVGAGI. The CDR3 sequence: CASSYSRTGGHEQYF. As DNA, the CDR3 is TGTGCCAGCAGTTACTCACGGACAGGGGGGCACGAGCAGTACTTC.

The chain couples TRBV21-1 to TRBJ1-5. TRBV21-1 is designated a pseudogene. The CDR3 has 16 residues. The CDR3 protein is CASSTLTFFSNQPQHF. Here the CDR3 DNA reads TGTGCCAGCAGCACTTTGACCTTTTTCAGCAATCAGCCCCAGCATTTT.

Regarding this clone: At one boundary the junction diverges from the germline segment, which might be a read error. This chain joins TRBV12-5 and TRBJ1-1; D gene ambiguous. The germline CDR1 and CDR2 sequences are LGHNT and FRNRAP. The length of the CDR3 is 8 residues. The DNA of the CDR3 is TGCGTCACGCGAGGCGCTTTCTTT. Translated, it gives CVTRGAFF.